The subject of this entry is one T cell receptor (beta chain). Its antigen is not identified. The record originates from a study of cytomegalovirus exposure and HLA in healthy donors. The PCR contained 60 Vbeta and 13 Jbeta primers. Profiling relied on immunoSEQ multiplex PCR, and the TCRdb table lists in-frame clones only, not all of them. The table records about 160,000 clones, around 84% of them present only once. V lost 3 bases and J lost 4; bases outside the gene matches: 11. The germline V gene has CDR1 MGHRA and CDR2 YSYEKL. The CDR3 contains 16 residues. Findings and limits, study-wide: Likely technical artifact: a cluster of highly shared sequence variants. The authors excluded some V segments, including TRBV6-2 and TRBV6-3, as indistinguishable.

Sequences were obtained from PBMCs. The sequence was obtained from a woman aged 40 to 49 in good health and CMV-seronegative. The gene calls are TRBV4-1 and TRBJ2-5; 7 nucleotides line up with TRBD1. This CDR3 reads CASSHDPGQRRETQYF. CDR3 sequence (DNA): TGCGCCAGCAGCCACGACCCGGGACAGAGGAGAGAGACCCAGTACTTC.